This paragraph reports one T cell receptor (beta chain). The data belong to a study of identical twins. TCRdb independently ran MiXCR on the 5' RACE reads; one entry per CDR3 protein. The sample consists of some 330,000 distinct CDR3 sequences, roughly 9% of them appearing once. Only healthy Caucasians were included as donors. V lost 6 bases, J lost 8 bases, and 17 bases lay in between. There are 14 residues in the CDR3. This clonotype was obtained from a woman aged 45-65 years in good health. This chain uses TRBV12-3 or TRBV12-4 with TRBJ2-1, with TRBD1 as a possible D gene (6 bases). Sequenced material: naive T cells sorted from blood. The CDR3 protein is CASRLDSLVHEQFF. CDR3 bases: TGTGCCAGCAGATTGGACAGCCTAGTTCATGAGCAGTTCTTC.